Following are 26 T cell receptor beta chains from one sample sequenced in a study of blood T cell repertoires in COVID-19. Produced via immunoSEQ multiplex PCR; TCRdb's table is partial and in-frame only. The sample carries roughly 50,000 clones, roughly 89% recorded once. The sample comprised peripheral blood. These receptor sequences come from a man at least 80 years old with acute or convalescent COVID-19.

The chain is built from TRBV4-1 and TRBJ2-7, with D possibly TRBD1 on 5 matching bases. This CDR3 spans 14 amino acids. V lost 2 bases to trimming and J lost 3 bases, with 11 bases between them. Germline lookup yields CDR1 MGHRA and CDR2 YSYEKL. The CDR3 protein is CASSQFGTGYEQYF. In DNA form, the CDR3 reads TGCGCCAGCAGCCAATTTGGTACAGGCTACGAGCAGTACTTC.

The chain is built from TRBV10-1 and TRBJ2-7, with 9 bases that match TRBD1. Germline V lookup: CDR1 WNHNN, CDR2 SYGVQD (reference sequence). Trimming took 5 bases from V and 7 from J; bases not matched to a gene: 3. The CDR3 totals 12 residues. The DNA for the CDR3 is TGCGCCAGCAGTCTGACAGGGGGTGAGCAGTACTTC. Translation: CASSLTGGEQYF.

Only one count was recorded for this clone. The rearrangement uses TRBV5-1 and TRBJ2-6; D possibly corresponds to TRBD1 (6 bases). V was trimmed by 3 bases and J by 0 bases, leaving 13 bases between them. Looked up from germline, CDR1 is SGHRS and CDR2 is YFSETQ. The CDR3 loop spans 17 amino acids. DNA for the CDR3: TGCGCCAGCAGCTGGGACATAAGACTCTCTGGGGCCAACGTCCTGACTTTC. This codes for CASSWDIRLSGANVLTF.

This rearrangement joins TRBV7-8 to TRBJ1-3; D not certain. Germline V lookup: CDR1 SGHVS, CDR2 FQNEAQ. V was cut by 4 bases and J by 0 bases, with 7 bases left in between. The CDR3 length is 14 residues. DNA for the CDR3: TGTGCCAGCAGCTCACAAACCTCTGGAAACACCATATATTTT. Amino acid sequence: CASSSQTSGNTIYF.

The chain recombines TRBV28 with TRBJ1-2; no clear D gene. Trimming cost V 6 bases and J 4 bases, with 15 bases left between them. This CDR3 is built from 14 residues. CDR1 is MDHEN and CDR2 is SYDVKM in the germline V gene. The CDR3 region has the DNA TGTGCCAGCAGCCTTGGGGATCGGGGCTATGGCTACACCTTC. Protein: CASSLGDRGYGYTF.

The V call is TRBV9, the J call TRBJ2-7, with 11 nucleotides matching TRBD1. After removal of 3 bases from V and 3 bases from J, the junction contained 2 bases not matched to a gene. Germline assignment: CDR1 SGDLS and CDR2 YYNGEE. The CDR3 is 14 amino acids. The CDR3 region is CASSGGTGGYEQYF. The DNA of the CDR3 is TGTGCCAGCAGCGGAGGGACAGGGGGCTACGAGCAGTACTTC.

The CDR3 coding sequence is TGTGCCAGCAGCTTGGGAAACAGGGGCGCATATGGCTACACCTTC. Translated: CASSLGNRGAYGYTF. This rearrangement joins TRBV5-6 to TRBJ1-2, with 7 bases aligning to TRBD1. The CDR3 covers 15 residues. Unmatched junction bases numbered 7, after V lost 0 bases and J lost 5 bases. CDR1 and CDR2 from the germline V gene are SGHDT and YYEEEE.

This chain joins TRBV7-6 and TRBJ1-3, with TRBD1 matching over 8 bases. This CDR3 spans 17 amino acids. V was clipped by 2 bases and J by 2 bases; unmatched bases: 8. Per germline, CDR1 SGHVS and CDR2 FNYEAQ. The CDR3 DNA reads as TGTGCCAGCAGCTTAACAACAGGGGGAAAGGCTGGAAACACCATATATTTT. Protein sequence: CASSLTTGGKAGNTIYF. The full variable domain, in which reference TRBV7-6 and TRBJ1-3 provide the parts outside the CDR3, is GAGVSQSPRYKVTKRGQDVALRCDPISGHVSLYWYRQALGQGPEFLTYFNYEAQQDKSGLPNDRFSAERPEGSISTLTIQRTEQRDSAMYRCASSLTTGGKAGNTIYFGEGSWLTVV.

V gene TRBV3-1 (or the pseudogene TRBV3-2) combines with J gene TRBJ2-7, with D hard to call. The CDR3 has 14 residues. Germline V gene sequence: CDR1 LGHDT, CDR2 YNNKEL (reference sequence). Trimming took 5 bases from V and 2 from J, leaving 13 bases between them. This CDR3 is CASSSSIRTYEQYF. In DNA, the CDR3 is TGTGCCAGCAGCTCAAGTATCAGAACCTACGAGCAGTACTTC.

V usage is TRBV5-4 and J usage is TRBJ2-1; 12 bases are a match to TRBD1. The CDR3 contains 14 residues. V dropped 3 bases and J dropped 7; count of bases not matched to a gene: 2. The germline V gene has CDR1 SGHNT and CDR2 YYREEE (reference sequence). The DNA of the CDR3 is TGTGCCAGCAGCTGGGACAGGGGGCGAAATGAGCAGTTCTTC. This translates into CASSWDRGRNEQFF.

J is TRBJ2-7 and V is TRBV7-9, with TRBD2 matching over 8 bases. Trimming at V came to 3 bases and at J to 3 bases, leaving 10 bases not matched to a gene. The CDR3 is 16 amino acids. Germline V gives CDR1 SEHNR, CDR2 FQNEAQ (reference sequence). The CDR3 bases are TGTGCCAGCAGCTTGGGCGCAGCGGGGGTTATCTACGAGCAGTACTTC. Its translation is CASSLGAAGVIYEQYF.

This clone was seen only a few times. CDR3 residues: CASRMGGAGEAFF. The CDR3 coding sequence is TGTGCCAGTAGGATGGGGGGGGCAGGTGAAGCTTTCTTT. The rearrangement uses TRBV19 and TRBJ1-1, with TRBD1 as a possible D gene (6 bases). The CDR3 runs 13 residues. Trimming removed 6 bases at V and 7 bases at J, with 15 bases between. The germline V gene has CDR1 LNHDA and CDR2 SQIVND (reference sequence).

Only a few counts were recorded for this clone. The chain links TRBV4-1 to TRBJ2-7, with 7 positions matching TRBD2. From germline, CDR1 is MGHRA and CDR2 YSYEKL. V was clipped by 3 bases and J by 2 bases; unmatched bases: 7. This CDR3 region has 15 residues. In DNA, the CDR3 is TGCGCCAGCAGCCAGACGAGCGGGGCCCCCTACGAGCAGTACTTC. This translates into CASSQTSGAPYEQYF.

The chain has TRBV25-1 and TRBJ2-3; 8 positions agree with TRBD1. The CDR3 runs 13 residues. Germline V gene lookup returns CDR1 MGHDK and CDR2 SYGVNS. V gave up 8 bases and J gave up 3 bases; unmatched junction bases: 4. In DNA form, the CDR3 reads TGTGCCAGCGGACAGGGTGGGACAGATACGCAGTATTTT. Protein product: CASGQGGTDTQYF.

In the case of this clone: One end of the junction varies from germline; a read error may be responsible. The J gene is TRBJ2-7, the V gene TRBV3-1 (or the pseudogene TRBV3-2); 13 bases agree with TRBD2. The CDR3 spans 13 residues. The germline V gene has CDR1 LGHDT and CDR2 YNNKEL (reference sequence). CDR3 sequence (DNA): TGTGCCAGCAGCCGGGGGACTAGCGGGGATCCTCGATTT. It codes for CASSRGTSGDPRF.

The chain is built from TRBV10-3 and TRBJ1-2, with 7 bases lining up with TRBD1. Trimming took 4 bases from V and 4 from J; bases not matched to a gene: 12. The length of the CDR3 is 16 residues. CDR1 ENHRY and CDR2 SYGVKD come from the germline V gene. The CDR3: CAISAGPDRVPYGYTF. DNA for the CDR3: TGTGCCATCAGTGCGGGCCCCGACAGGGTCCCCTATGGCTACACCTTC.

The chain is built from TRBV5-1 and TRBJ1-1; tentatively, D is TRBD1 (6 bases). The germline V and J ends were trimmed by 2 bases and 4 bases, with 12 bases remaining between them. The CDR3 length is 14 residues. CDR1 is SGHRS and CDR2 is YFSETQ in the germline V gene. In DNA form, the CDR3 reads TGCGCCAGCAGCTTCCAGGGGTTGGGCACTGAAGCTTTCTTT. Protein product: CASSFQGLGTEAFF.

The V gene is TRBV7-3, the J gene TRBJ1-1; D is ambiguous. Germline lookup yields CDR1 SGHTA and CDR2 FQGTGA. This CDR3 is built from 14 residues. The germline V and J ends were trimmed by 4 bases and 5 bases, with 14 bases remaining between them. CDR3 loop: CASSSASMATEAFF. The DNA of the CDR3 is TGTGCCAGCAGCTCAGCTAGCATGGCGACTGAAGCTTTCTTT.

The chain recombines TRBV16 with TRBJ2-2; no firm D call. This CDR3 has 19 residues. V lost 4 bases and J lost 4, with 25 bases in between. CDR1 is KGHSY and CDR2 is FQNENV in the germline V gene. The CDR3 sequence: CASSPRKAEAYSSTGELFF. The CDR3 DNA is TGTGCCAGCAGCCCAAGGAAGGCAGAGGCTTATAGTAGCACCGGGGAGCTGTTTTTT.

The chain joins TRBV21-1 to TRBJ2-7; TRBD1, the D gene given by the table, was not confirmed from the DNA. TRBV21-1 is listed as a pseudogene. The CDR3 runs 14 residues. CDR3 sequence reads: CASSKRQRRYEQYF. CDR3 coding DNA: TGTGCCAGCAGCAAACGACAGAGAAGGTACGAGCAGTACTTC.

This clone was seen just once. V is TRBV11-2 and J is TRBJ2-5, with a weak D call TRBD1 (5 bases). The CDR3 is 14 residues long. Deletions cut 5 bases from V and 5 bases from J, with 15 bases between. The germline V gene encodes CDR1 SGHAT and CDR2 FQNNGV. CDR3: CASSTRVQGETQYF. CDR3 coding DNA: TGTGCCAGCAGCACCCGTGTCCAGGGTGAGACCCAGTACTTC.

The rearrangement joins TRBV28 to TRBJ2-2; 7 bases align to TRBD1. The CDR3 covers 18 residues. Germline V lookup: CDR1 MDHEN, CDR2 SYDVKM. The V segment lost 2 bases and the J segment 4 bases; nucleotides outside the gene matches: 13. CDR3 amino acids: CASSLGVLRGRGTGELFF. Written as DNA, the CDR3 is TGTGCCAGCAGTTTAGGGGTGTTGAGGGGGCGCGGCACCGGGGAGCTGTTTTTT.

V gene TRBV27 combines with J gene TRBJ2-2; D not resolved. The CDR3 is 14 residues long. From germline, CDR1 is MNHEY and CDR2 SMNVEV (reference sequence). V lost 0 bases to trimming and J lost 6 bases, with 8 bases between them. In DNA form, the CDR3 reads TGTGCCAGCAGTTTATCTTCAAAGCCCGGGGAGCTGTTTTTT. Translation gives CASSLSSKPGELFF.

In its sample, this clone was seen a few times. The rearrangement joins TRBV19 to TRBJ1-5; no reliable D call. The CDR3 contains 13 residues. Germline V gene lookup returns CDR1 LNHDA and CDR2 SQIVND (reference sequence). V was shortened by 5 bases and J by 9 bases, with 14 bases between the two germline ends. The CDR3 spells CASSFGEGRPQHF. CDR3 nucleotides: TGTGCCAGTAGTTTCGGGGAAGGACGGCCCCAGCATTTT.

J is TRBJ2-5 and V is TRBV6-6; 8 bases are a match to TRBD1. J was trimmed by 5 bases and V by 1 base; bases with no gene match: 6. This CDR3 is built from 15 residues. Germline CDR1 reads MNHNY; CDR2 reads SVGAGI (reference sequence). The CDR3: CASSYLPDRAETQYF. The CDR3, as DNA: TGTGCCAGCAGTTACTTACCGGACAGGGCGGAGACCCAGTACTTC.

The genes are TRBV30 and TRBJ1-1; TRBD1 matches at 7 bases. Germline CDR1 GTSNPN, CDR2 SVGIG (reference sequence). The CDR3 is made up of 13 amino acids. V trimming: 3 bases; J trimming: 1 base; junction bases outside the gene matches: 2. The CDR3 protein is CAWRNRGNTEAFF. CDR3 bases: TGTGCCTGGAGGAACAGGGGGAACACTGAAGCTTTCTTT.